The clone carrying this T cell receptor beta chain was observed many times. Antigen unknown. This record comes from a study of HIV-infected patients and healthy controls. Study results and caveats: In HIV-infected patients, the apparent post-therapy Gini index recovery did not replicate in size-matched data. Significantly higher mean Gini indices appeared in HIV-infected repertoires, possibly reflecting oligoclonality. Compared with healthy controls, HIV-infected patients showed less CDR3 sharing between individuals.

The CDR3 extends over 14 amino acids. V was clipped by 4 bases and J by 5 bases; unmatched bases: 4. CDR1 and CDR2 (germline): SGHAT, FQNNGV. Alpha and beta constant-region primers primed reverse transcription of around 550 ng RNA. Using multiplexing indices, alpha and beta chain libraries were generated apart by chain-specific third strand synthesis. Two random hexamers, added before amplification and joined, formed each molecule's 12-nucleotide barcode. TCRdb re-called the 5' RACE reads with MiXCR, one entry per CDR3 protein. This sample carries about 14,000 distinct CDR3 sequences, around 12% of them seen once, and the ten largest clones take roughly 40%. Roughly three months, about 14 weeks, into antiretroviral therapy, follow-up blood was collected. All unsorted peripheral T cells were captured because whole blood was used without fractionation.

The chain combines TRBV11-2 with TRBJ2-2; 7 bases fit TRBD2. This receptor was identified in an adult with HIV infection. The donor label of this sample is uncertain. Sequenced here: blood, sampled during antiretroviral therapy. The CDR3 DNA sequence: TGTGCCAGCAGCTGGCTAGCGGATACCGGGGAGCTGTTTTTT. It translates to CASSWLADTGELFF.